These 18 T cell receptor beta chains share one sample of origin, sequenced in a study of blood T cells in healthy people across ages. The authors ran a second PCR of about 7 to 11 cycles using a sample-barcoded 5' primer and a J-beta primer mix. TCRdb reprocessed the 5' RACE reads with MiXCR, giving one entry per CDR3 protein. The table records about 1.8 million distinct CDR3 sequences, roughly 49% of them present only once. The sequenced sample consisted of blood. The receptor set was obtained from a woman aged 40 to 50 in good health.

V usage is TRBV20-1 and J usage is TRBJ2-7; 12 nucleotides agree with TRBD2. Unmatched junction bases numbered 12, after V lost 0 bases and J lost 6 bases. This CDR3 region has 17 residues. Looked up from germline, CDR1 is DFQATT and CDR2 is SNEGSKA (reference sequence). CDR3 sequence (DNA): TGCAGTGCTAGAGAGGACCCTCTAGCGGGGGGGCGCAGCGAGCAGTACTTC. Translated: CSAREDPLAGGRSEQYF.

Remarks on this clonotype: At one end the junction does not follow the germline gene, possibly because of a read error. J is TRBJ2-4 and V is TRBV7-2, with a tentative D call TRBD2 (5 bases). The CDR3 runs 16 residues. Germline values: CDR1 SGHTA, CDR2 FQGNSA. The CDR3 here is CAGSPGPGEAKNIQYF. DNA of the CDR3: TGTGCCGGCAGCCCCGGGCCCGGGGAAGCCAAAAACATTCAGTACTTC.

As DNA, the CDR3 is TGCAGTGGCAGACAGGGGGCTGATGGCTACACCTTC. It is translated as CSGRQGADGYTF. V gene TRBV20-1 combines with J gene TRBJ1-2; TRBD1 matches 10 bases. Germline V CDR1 and CDR2: DFQATT, SNEGSKA (reference sequence). After removal of 7 bases from V and 6 bases from J, the junction contained 5 bases not matched to a gene. The CDR3 is 12 amino acids.

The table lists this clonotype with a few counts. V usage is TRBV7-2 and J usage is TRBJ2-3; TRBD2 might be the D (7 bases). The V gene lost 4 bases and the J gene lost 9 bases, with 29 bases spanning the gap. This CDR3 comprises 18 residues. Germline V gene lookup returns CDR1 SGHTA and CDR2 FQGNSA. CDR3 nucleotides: TGTGCCAGCAGCTCGCCCCATATAGGGGGGGGACACACCGACACGCAGTATTTT. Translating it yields CASSSPHIGGGHTDTQYF. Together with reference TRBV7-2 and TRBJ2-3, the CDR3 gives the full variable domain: GAGVSQSPSNKVTEKGKDVELRCDPISGHTALYWYRQSLGQGLEFLIYFQGNSAPDKSGLPSDRFSAERTGGSVSTLTIQRTQQEDSAVYLCASSSPHIGGGHTDTQYFGPGTRLTVL.

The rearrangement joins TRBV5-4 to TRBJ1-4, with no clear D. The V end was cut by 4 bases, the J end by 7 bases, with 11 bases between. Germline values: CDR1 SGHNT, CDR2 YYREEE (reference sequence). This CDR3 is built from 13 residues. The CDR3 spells CASSQPPREKLFF. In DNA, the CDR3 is TGTGCCAGCAGCCAACCTCCTCGTGAAAAACTGTTTTTT.

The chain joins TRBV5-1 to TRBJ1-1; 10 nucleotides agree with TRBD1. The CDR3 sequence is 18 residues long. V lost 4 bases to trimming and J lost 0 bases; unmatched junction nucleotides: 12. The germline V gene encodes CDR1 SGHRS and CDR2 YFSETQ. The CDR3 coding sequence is TGCGCCAGCAGCCCTGCCGGGACAGGGGACCTGATGAACACTGAAGCTTTCTTT. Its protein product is CASSPAGTGDLMNTEAFF.

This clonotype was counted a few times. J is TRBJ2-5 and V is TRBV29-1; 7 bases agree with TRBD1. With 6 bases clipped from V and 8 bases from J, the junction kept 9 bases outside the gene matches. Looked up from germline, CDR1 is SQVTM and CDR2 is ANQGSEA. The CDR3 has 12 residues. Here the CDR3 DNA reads TGCAGCGTATCAGGGGGTTGGGCCACCCAGTACTTC. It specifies CSVSGGWATQYF.

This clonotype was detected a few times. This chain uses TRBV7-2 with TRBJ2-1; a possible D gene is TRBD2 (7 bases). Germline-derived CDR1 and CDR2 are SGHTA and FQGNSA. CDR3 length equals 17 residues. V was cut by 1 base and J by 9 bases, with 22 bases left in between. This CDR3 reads CASSLVGGRGGFGEQFF. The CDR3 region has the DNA TGTGCCAGCAGCTTAGTGGGGGGGCGAGGGGGTTTCGGTGAGCAGTTCTTC.

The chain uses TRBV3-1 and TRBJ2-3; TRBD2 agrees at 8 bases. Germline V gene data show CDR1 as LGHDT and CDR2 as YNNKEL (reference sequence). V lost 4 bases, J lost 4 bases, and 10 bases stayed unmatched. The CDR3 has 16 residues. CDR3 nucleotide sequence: TGTGCCAGCAGCCCCTTTGCGGGGGGCCTATCAGATACGCAGTATTTT. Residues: CASSPFAGGLSDTQYF.

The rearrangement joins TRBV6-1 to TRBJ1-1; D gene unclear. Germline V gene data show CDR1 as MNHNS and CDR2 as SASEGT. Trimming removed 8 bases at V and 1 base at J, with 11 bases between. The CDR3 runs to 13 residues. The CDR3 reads CASRNVPNTEAFF. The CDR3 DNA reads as TGTGCCAGCCGGAACGTACCGAACACTGAAGCTTTCTTT.

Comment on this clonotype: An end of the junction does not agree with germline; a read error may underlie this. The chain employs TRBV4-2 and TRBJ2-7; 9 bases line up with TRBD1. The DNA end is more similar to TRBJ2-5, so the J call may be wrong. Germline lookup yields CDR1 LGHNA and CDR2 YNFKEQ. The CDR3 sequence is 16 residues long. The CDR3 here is CASNQDRGQGRETQYF. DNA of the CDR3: TGTGCCAGCAACCAAGATAGGGGACAGGGAAGAGAGACCCAGTACTTC.

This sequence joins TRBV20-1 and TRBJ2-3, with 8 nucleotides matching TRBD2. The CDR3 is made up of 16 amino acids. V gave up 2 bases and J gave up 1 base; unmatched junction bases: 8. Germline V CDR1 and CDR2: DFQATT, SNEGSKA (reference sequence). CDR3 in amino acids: CSARNSLGRGTDTQYF. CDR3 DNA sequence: TGCAGTGCTAGAAACTCCCTCGGGAGGGGCACAGATACGCAGTATTTT.

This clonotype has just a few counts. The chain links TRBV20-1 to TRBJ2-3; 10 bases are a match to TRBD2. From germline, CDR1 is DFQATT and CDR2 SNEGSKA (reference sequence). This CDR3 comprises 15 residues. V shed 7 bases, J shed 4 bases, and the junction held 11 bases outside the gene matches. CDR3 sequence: CSVPGLAGVSDTQYF. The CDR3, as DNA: TGCAGTGTCCCGGGGCTAGCGGGGGTCTCAGATACGCAGTATTTT.

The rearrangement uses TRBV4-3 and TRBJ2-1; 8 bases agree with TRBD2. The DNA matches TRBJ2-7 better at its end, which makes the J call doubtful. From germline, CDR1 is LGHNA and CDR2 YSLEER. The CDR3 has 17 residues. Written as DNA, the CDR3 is TGCGCCAGCAGCCAATCCCCGGGGGGGGGTGACTACAATGAGCAGTACTTC. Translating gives CASSQSPGGGDYNEQYF.

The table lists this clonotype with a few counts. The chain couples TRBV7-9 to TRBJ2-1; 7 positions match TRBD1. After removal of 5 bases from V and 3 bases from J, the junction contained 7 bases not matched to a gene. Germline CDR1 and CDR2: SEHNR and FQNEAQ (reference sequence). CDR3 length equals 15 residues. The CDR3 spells CASSHRTGHYNEQFF. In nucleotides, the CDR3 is TGTGCCAGCAGCCACCGGACAGGCCACTACAATGAGCAGTTCTTC.

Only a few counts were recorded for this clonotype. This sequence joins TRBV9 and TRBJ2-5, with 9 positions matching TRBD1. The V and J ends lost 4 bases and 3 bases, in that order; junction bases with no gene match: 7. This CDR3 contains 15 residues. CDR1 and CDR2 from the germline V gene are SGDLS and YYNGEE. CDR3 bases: TGTGCCAGCAGCTCAGAGAGACAGGGGGAAGAGACCCAGTACTTC. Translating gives CASSSERQGEETQYF.

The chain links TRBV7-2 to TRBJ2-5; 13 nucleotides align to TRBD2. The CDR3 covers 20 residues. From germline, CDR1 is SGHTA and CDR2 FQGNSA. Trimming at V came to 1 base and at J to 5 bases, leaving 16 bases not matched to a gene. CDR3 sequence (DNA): TGTGCCAGCAGCTTAGGGAGGACTAGCGGGGGCGCGGGATACACCGAGACCCAGTACTTC. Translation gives CASSLGRTSGGAGYTETQYF.

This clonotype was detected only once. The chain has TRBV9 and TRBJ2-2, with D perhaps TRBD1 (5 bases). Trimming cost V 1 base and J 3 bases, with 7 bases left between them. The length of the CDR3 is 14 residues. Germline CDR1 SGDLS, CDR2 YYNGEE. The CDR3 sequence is CASSVQGYTGELFF. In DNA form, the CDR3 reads TGTGCCAGCAGCGTACAGGGCTACACCGGGGAGCTGTTTTTT.